This T cell receptor (beta chain) is from a study of blood T cell repertoires in COVID-19. About the research overall: There were acute and convalescent COVID-19 samples, and they came from the United States, Italy and Spain.

TCRdb keeps only in-frame clones here, not all; method: immunoSEQ multiplex PCR. The sample contains hundreds of thousands of clones, about 88% of which appear only once. This CDR3 is built from 16 residues. J lost 0 bases, V lost 5 bases, and 10 bases had no gene match. CDR1 and CDR2 from the germline V gene are MNHEY and SMNVEV (reference sequence). Participant-given clinical history determined each cohort assignment. The receptor comes from a woman aged 55-75 years in a cohort exposed to, infected with or recovered from COVID-19 (not recorded which). V usage is TRBV27 and J usage is TRBJ2-7, with 7 bases matching TRBD2. The material sequenced was PBMCs or T cells enriched from blood (not recorded which). The CDR3 reads CASSPRSGLSSYEQYF. The DNA of the CDR3 is TGTGCCAGCAGTCCCCGTAGCGGGCTGAGCTCCTACGAGCAGTACTTC.